This entry lists 3 T cell receptor beta chains sequenced from one sample in a study of blood T cell repertoires in COVID-19. The table came from immunoSEQ multiplex PCR; TCRdb's copy has only in-frame clones and leaves some out. Of 140,000 to 150,000 clones listed, around 88% are singletons. Sequenced sample: peripheral blood. The source of these receptors is a man between 60 and 75 years old with active or convalescent COVID-19.

As regards this clone: Other nucleotide sequences from this sample produce the same CDR3. The chain links TRBV24-1 to TRBJ2-3, with D possibly matching TRBD1 (6 bases). Per the germline V gene, CDR1 is KGHDR and CDR2 is SFDVKD. This CDR3 is built from 13 residues. V gave up 5 bases and J gave up 3 bases, with 8 bases separating them. The CDR3 spells CATSGQGTDTQYF. DNA of the CDR3: TGTGCCACCAGTGGGCAGGGGACAGATACGCAGTATTTT.

The chain joins TRBV4-1 to TRBJ2-7; 10 nucleotides line up with TRBD2. V was clipped by 1 base and J by 3 bases; unmatched bases: 6. This CDR3 spans 16 amino acids. In germline, CDR1 is MGHRA, CDR2 YSYEKL. The CDR3 protein is CASSQGWASGSYEQYF. The CDR3 bases are TGCGCCAGCAGCCAAGGGTGGGCTAGCGGGAGCTACGAGCAGTACTTC.

The chain combines TRBV28 with TRBJ1-2; 9 bases are shared with TRBD1. The CDR3 sequence is 15 residues long. Germline assignment: CDR1 MDHEN and CDR2 SYDVKM. Trimming took 6 bases from V and 2 from J; bases not matched to a gene: 7. The CDR3 reads CASSPPGTGNYGYTF. DNA for the CDR3: TGTGCCAGCAGCCCCCCGGGGACAGGGAACTATGGCTACACCTTC.